A few counts support the clone carrying this T cell receptor (beta chain). The cohort comprised adults aged about 18 to 89 years residing in under 25 US areas. The CDR3 is made up of 12 amino acids. CDR1 is GTSNPN, CDR2 SVGIG, per germline (reference sequence). V shed 5 bases and J shed 8 bases, with 10 bases lying between them. This sample was included in a study of blood T cell repertoires in COVID-19. Study-wide background: The samples span acute and convalescent COVID-19 from the United States, Italy and Spain. From T cells, B-cell-depleted T cells, or PBMCs came the material, which was cDNA or gDNA.

In the study's own analysis: Nucleated cell number was recorded as an estimate derived from reference gene primer amplification. Only in-frame clones appear in the TCRdb table, and some are missing; sequencing was by immunoSEQ multiplex PCR. V and J calls plus clone size are reproduced from that table; the DNA served to infer D and trimming. The profile covers approximately 150,000 clones, with roughly 80% appearing a single time and around 5.1% taken by the ten largest. The genes are TRBV30 and TRBJ1-6; D might be TRBD1 (6 bases). Source material: PBMCs or T cells enriched from blood (not recorded which). The receptor was isolated from a middle-aged woman with acute COVID-19. Here the CDR3 reads CAWAQGYSPLHF. The CDR3 DNA reads as TGTGCCTGGGCTCAGGGGTATTCACCCCTCCACTTT.